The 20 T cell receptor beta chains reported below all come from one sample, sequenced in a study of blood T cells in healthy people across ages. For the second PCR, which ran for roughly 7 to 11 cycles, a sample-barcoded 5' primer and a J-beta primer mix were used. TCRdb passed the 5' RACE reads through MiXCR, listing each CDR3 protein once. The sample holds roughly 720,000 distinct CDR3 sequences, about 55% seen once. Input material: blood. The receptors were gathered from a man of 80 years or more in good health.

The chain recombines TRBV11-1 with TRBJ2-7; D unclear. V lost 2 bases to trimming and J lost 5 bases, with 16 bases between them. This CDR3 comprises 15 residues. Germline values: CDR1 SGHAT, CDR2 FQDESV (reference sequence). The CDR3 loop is CASSLKAGDRHEQYF. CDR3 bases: TGTGCCAGCAGCTTAAAGGCCGGCGACCGCCACGAGCAGTACTTC. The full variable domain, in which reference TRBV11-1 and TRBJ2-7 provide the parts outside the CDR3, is EAEVAQSPRYKITEKSQAVAFWCDPISGHATLYWYRQILGQGPELLVQFQDESVVDDSQLPKDRFSAERLKGVDSTLKIQPAELGDSAMYLCASSLKAGDRHEQYFGPGTRLTVT.

Here the CDR3 DNA reads TGCAGTGCTGAGAGCGGGAGGGACGACGAGCAGTACTTC. Translating it yields CSAESGRDDEQYF. The chain joins TRBV20-1 to TRBJ2-7; TRBD2 agrees at 10 bases. The CDR3 is made up of 13 amino acids. CDR1 DFQATT and CDR2 SNEGSKA come from the germline V gene (reference sequence). J gave up 5 bases and V 5 bases, and 6 bases lay outside the gene matches.

The CDR3 coding sequence is TGTGCCAGCAGTCCGAGGGGGGCGCTTGGTCAGCCCCAGCATTTT. Translated: CASSPRGALGQPQHF. This chain links TRBV9 with TRBJ1-5, with D possibly matching TRBD1 (6 bases). CDR3 length equals 15 residues. Germline V lookup: CDR1 SGDLS, CDR2 YYNGEE. V lost 5 bases to trimming and J lost 6 bases, with 18 bases between them.

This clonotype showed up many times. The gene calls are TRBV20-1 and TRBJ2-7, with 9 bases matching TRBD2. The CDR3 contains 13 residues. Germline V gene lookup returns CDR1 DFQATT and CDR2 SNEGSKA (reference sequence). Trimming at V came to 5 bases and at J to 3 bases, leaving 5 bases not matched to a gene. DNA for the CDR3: TGCAGTGCTGTGAGCGGGAGGATCTACGAGCAGTACTTC. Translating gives CSAVSGRIYEQYF.

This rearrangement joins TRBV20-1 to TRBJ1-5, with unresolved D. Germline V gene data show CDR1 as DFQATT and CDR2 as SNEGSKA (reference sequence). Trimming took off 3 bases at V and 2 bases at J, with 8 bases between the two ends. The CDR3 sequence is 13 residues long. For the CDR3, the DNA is TGCAGTGCTAGGAACAGTGGCAATCAGCCCCAGCATTTT. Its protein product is CSARNSGNQPQHF.

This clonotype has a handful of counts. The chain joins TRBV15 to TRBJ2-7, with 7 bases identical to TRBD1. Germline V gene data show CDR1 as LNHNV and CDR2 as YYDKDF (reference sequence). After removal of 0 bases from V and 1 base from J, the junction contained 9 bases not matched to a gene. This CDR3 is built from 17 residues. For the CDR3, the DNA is TGTGCCACCAGCAGAGATTCCGGGACAGCCGATTCCTACGAGCAGTACTTC. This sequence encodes CATSRDSGTADSYEQYF.

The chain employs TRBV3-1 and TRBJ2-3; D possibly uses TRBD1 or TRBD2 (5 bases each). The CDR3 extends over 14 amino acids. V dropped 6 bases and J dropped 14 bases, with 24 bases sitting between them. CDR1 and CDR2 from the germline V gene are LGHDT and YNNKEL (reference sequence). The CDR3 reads CASSPTGGGRYAYF. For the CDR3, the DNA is TGTGCCAGCAGTCCCACAGGAGGCGGCAGATACGCGTATTTT.

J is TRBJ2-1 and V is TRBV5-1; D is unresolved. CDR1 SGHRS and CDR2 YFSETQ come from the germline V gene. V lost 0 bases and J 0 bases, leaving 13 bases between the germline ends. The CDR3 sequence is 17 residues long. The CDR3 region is CASSLDPRSSSYNEQFF. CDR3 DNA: TGCGCCAGCAGCTTGGATCCTAGGTCGAGCTCCTACAATGAGCAGTTCTTC.

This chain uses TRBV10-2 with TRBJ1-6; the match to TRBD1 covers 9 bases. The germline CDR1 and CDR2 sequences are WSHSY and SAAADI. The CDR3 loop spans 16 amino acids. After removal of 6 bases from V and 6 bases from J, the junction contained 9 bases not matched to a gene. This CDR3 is CASRGQGSSPNSPLHF. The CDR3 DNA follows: TGCGCCAGCAGGGGACAGGGTTCAAGCCCTAATTCACCCCTCCACTTT.

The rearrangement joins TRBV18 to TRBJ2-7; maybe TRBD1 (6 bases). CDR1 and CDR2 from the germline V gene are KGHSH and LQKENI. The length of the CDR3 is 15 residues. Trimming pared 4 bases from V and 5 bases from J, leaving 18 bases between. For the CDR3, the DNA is TGTGCCAGCTCACGGGGGTCGACGGACAGCCACGAGCAGTACTTC. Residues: CASSRGSTDSHEQYF.

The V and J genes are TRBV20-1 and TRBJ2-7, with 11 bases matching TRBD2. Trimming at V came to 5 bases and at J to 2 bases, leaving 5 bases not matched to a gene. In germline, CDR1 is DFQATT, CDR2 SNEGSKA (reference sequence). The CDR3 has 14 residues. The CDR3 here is CSAYPSGRTYEQYF. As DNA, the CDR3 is TGCAGTGCTTATCCTAGCGGGAGGACCTACGAGCAGTACTTC.

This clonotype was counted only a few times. CDR3 bases: TGCAGCGTGCGGACAAGCTCCTACAATGAGCAGTTCTTC. Residues: CSVRTSSYNEQFF. This chain connects TRBV29-1 to TRBJ2-1; possibly TRBD1 for D (5 bases). This CDR3 is 13 amino acids long. Between the trimmed V and J ends, which lost 6 bases and 0 bases, there was a span of 9 bases. CDR1 is SQVTM and CDR2 is ANQGSEA in the germline V gene.

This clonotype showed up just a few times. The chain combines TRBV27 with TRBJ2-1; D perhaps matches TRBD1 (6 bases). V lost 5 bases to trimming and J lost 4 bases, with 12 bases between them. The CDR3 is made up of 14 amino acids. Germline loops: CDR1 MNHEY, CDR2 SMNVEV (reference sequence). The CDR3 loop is CASSHRASYNEQFF. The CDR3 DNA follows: TGTGCCAGCAGTCACAGGGCCTCGTACAATGAGCAGTTCTTC.

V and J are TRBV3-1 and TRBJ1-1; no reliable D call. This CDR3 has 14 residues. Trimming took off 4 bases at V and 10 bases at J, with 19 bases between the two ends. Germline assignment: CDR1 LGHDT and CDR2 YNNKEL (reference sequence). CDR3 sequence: CASSPQAAGSGAFF. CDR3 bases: TGTGCCAGCAGCCCCCAGGCGGCCGGTTCGGGAGCTTTCTTT.

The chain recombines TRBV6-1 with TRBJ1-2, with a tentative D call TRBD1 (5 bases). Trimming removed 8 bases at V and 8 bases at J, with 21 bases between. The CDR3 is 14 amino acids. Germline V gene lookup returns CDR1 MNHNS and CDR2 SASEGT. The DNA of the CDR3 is TGTGCCAGCTACGGCGGGACGGCGTTATCGGGCTACACCTTC. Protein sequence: CASYGGTALSGYTF.

The CDR3 here is CASSVAQGAWNEQFF. CDR3 coding DNA: TGTGCCAGCAGCGTAGCACAGGGGGCATGGAATGAGCAGTTCTTC. The J gene is TRBJ2-1, the V gene TRBV9, with 9 bases identical to TRBD1. The CDR3 runs 15 residues. V trimming: 0 bases; J trimming: 7 bases; junction bases outside the gene matches: 5. Per germline, CDR1 SGDLS and CDR2 YYNGEE. The full variable domain, completed using reference TRBV9 and TRBJ2-1, is DSGVTQTPKHLITATGQRVTLRCSPRSGDLSVYWYQQSLDQGLQFLIQYYNGEERAKGNILERFSAQQFPDLHSELNLSSLELGDSALYFCASSVAQGAWNEQFFGPGTRLTVL.

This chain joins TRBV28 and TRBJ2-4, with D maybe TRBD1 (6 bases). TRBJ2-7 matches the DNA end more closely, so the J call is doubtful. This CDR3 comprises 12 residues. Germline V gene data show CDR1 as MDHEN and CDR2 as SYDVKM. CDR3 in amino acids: CASSSGVTEQYF. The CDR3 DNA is TGTGCCAGCAGTTCAGGGGTTACCGAGCAGTACTTC.

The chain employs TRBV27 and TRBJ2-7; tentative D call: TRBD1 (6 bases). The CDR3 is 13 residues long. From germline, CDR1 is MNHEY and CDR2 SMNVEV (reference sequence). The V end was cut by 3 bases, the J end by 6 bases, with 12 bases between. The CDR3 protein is CASSFRGAGEQYF. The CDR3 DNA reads TGTGCCAGCAGTTTCAGGGGCGCAGGCGAGCAGTACTTC.

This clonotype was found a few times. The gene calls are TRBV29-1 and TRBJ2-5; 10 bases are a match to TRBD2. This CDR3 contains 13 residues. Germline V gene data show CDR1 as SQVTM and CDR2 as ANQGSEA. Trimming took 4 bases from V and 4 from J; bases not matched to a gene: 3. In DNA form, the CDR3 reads TGCAGCGTTGGTAGCGGGAGGCGAGAGACCCAGTACTTC. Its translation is CSVGSGRRETQYF.

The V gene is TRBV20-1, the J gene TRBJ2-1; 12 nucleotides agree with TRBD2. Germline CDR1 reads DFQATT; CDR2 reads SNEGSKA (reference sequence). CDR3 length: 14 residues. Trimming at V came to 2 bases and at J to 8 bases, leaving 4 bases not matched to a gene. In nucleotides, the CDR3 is TGCAGTGCTAGAAGGCCTAGCGGGGGGGATGAGCAGTTCTTC. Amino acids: CSARRPSGGDEQFF.